This TCR beta chain was captured in a study of blood T cell repertoires in COVID-19. Across the study: Some COVID-19 samples were acute and others convalescent; all came from the United States, Italy and Spain. Nucleic acid was either cDNA or gDNA, and it came from T cells, B-cell-depleted T cells, or PBMCs.

In the original processing: From reference gene primer amplification, estimates of nucleated cell counts were derived. Sequenced by immunoSEQ multiplex PCR; TCRdb stores in-frame clones only, minus some. The V and J calls and clone size are taken from that table; D and trimming were inferred from the DNA. The sample lists around 370,000 clones, around 91% occurring once. This clone was recorded once. This CDR3 contains 14 residues. V was cut by 7 bases and J by 8 bases, with 18 bases left in between. The germline CDR1 and CDR2 sequences are MNHEY and SVGAGI. The specimen was peripheral blood. This receptor was identified in a woman aged 18-29 years who had recovered from COVID-19. V gene TRBV6-5 combines with J gene TRBJ2-1; TRBD2 might be the D (5 bases). The CDR3 nucleotides are TGTGCCAGCAATCTCCTCGGGAAAGCACATGAGCAGTTCTTC. It yields the protein CASNLLGKAHEQFF.